The 30 T cell receptor beta chains reported below all come from one sample, sequenced in a study of blood T cell repertoires in COVID-19. TCRdb's copy holds only in-frame clones and misses some; the assay was immunoSEQ multiplex PCR. The table has over 90,000 clones, roughly 80% seen once. Source material: peripheral blood. The receptor set was obtained from a man at least 80 years old with active or convalescent COVID-19.

V gene TRBV3-1 (or the pseudogene TRBV3-2) combines with J gene TRBJ1-3, with 7 bases identical to TRBD1. Germline CDR1 reads LGHDT; CDR2 reads YNNKEL (reference sequence). The CDR3 totals 15 residues. V trimming: 5 bases; J trimming: 2 bases; junction bases outside the gene matches: 6. The CDR3, as DNA: TGTGCCAGCAGCGAACCTGACAGGGCTGGAAACACCATATATTTT. Amino acid sequence: CASSEPDRAGNTIYF.

The V call is TRBV5-1, the J call TRBJ2-6; D may be TRBD2 (6 bases). In germline, CDR1 is SGHRS, CDR2 YFSETQ. V was cut by 2 bases and J by 11 bases, with 11 bases left in between. This CDR3 comprises 13 residues. For the CDR3, the DNA is TGCGCCAGCAGCTTCTCGGGCGGGGACGTCCTGACTTTC. Protein: CASSFSGGDVLTF.

This chain links TRBV7-2 with TRBJ1-2; D not resolved. The CDR3 contains 14 residues. The germline gives CDR1 SGHTA, CDR2 FQGNSA. V was shortened by 6 bases and J by 0 bases, with 11 bases between the two germline ends. The CDR3 protein is CASRPTGSNYGYTF. Written as DNA, the CDR3 is TGTGCCAGCAGACCCACGGGTTCTAACTATGGCTACACCTTC.

The chain is built from TRBV12-3 or TRBV12-4 and TRBJ1-2, with no clear D. V lost 6 bases to trimming and J lost 4 bases, with 9 bases between them. The CDR3 contains 12 residues. The CDR3, as DNA: TGTGCCAGCAGCCCTTTCTCCTATGGCTACACCTTC. It yields the protein CASSPFSYGYTF.

This chain uses TRBV19 with TRBJ1-2; D is ambiguous. Between the trimmed V and J ends, which lost 3 bases and 5 bases, there was a span of 7 bases. This CDR3 comprises 12 residues. CDR1 and CDR2 (germline): LNHDA, SQIVND (reference sequence). The CDR3: CASSIRSYGYTF. In nucleotides, the CDR3 is TGTGCCAGTAGTATCCGTTCTTATGGCTACACCTTC. The variable domain in full, with the rest retrieved from reference TRBV19 and TRBJ1-2, is DGGITQSPKYLFRKEGQNVTLSCEQNLNHDAMYWYRQDPGQGLRLIYYSQIVNDFQKGDIAEGYSVSREKKESFPLTVTSAQKNPTAFYLCASSIRSYGYTFGSGTRLTVV.

The V and J genes are TRBV19 and TRBJ2-3, with D unclear. V gave up 10 bases and J gave up 2 bases, with 13 bases separating them. Germline V lookup: CDR1 LNHDA, CDR2 SQIVND (reference sequence). The CDR3 length is 13 residues. CDR3 coding DNA: TGTGCCATCCTTGAAGAGCACACAGATACGCAGTATTTT. Residues: CAILEEHTDTQYF.

About this clone itself: The junction departs from the called germline gene at one end, perhaps through a read error. This chain connects TRBV29-1 to TRBJ2-7, with a tentative D call TRBD1 (5 bases). CDR3 length: 12 amino acids. Germline V gives CDR1 SQVTM, CDR2 ANQGSEA. CDR3 DNA sequence: TGCAGCGTTAAAGACAGTTCCTACGAGCAGTACTTC. Protein sequence: CSVKDSSYEQYF.

The rearrangement links TRBV11-2 to TRBJ2-6; unclear D gene. CDR1 SGHAT and CDR2 FQNNGV come from the germline V gene. This CDR3 region has 19 residues. With 1 base removed from V and 2 bases from J, the gap between germline ends came to 18 bases. CDR3 in DNA: TGTGCCAGCAGCTTAGGGGTCGGAAGAGGCAAAACTGGGGCCAACGTCCTGACTTTC. Protein: CASSLGVGRGKTGANVLTF.

The chain joins TRBV14 to TRBJ1-4; 7 nucleotides agree with TRBD1. V was clipped by 4 bases and J by 0 bases; unmatched bases: 5. There are 16 residues in the CDR3. Germline CDR1 reads SGHDN; CDR2 reads FVKESK. This CDR3 reads CASSRDRAATNEKLFF. The CDR3 DNA reads TGTGCCAGCAGCCGAGACAGGGCAGCAACTAATGAAAAACTGTTTTTT.

The chain combines TRBV2 with TRBJ1-1; D not resolved. The CDR3 extends over 13 amino acids. Trimming shortened V by 6 bases and J by 0 bases, and 8 bases separated the two germline ends. The germline CDR1 and CDR2 sequences are SNHLY and FYNNEI. CDR3 amino acids: CASRLLVNTEAFF. The CDR3 bases are TGTGCCAGCAGACTTCTGGTGAACACTGAAGCTTTCTTT. The full variable domain, with the rest looked up from reference TRBV2 and TRBJ1-1, is EPEVTQTPSHQVTQMGQEVILRCVPISNHLYFYWYRQILGQKVEFLVSFYNNEISEKSEIFDDQFSVERPDGSNFTLKIRSTKLEDSAMYFCASRLLVNTEAFFGQGTRLTVV.

The chain combines TRBV12-5 with TRBJ1-1; D remains unclear. Germline V lookup: CDR1 LGHNT, CDR2 FRNRAP. CDR3 length: 13 amino acids. Trimming stripped 1 base from V and 1 base from J, with 4 bases between. The CDR3 nucleotides read TGTGCTAGTGGTTTGGGCGGGAACACTGAAGCTTTCTTT. Its translation is CASGLGGNTEAFF.

The chain is built from TRBV5-4 and TRBJ1-1, with 8 bases lining up with TRBD1. V trimming: 0 bases; J trimming: 4 bases; junction bases outside the gene matches: 5. The CDR3 runs 15 residues. CDR1 and CDR2 (germline): SGHNT, YYREEE (reference sequence). In DNA, the CDR3 is TGTGCCAGCAGCTTGGGGACAGGGAGGAGCACTGAAGCTTTCTTT. It yields the protein CASSLGTGRSTEAFF.

This clone was observed once. The chain recombines TRBV5-1 with TRBJ1-2; tentative D call: TRBD1 (6 bases). Per germline, CDR1 SGHRS and CDR2 YFSETQ. CDR3 length: 15 residues. V lost 2 bases, J lost 4 bases, and 15 bases lay in between. CDR3 sequence reads: CASSFTGRGGYGYTF. The CDR3 DNA reads TGCGCCAGCAGCTTTACAGGGCGTGGAGGCTATGGCTACACCTTC.

The genes are TRBV7-2 and TRBJ2-7, with D possibly TRBD1 on 6 matching bases. This CDR3 has 14 residues. Germline V CDR1 and CDR2: SGHTA, FQGNSA. Trimming removed 5 bases at V and 0 bases at J, with 11 bases between. CDR3 sequence (DNA): TGTGCCAGCAGCCTGAACAGGGCCTCCTACGAGCAGTACTTC. Residues: CASSLNRASYEQYF.

This clone has just a few counts. The CDR3, as DNA: TGCGCCAGCAGCCAAGATCAGACAGCCAAAGCTTTCTTT. It codes for CASSQDQTAKAFF. The genes are TRBV4-3 and TRBJ1-1, with D tentatively TRBD1 (5 bases). Germline V CDR1 and CDR2: LGHNA, YSLEER. V lost 0 bases to trimming and J lost 9 bases, with 11 bases between them. The CDR3 sequence is 13 residues long.

V usage is TRBV28 and J usage is TRBJ2-2, with 11 bases aligning to TRBD2. V dropped 5 bases and J dropped 1; count of bases not matched to a gene: 3. The CDR3 has 16 amino acids. CDR1 is MDHEN, CDR2 SYDVKM, per germline. In DNA, the CDR3 is TGTGCCAGCAGTCTTACTAGCGGGGGGAACACCGGGGAGCTGTTTTTT. Its protein is CASSLTSGGNTGELFF.

The chain joins TRBV5-5 to TRBJ1-1, with 8 bases identical to TRBD1. The ends lost 2 bases at V and 5 bases at J; junction bases unmatched: 11. Germline V gene lookup returns CDR1 SGHKS and CDR2 YYEKEE (reference sequence). CDR3 length: 16 residues. The chain's CDR3 is CASSFSSGGDRTEAFF. The CDR3 DNA is TGTGCCAGCAGCTTTTCGTCAGGGGGCGACCGGACTGAAGCTTTCTTT.

V is TRBV19 and J is TRBJ2-5; 13 bases match TRBD2. There are 17 residues in the CDR3. Germline lookup yields CDR1 LNHDA and CDR2 SQIVND (reference sequence). J was trimmed by 4 bases and V by 4 bases; bases with no gene match: 9. The CDR3 sequence is CASSNGLLAGGVETQYF. In nucleotides, the CDR3 is TGTGCCAGTAGTAACGGCCTACTAGCGGGGGGGGTAGAGACCCAGTACTTC.

The V gene is TRBV4-1, the J gene TRBJ1-2; D ambiguous. The CDR3 contains 12 residues. With 3 bases removed from V and 7 bases from J, the gap between germline ends came to 9 bases. CDR1 and CDR2 (germline): MGHRA, YSYEKL. The CDR3, as DNA: TGCGCCAGCAGCCAGGCAACGGGTGGCTACACCTTC. Protein sequence: CASSQATGGYTF.

The chain has TRBV5-1 and TRBJ2-3, with TRBD1 matching 7 bases. CDR1 SGHRS and CDR2 YFSETQ come from the germline V gene. There are 15 residues in the CDR3. V dropped 2 bases and J dropped 2; count of bases not matched to a gene: 5. DNA for the CDR3: TGCGCCAGCAGCTTCCGGGACAGTTCCACAGATACGCAGTATTTT. Its protein product is CASSFRDSSTDTQYF. Together with reference TRBV5-1 and TRBJ2-3, the CDR3 gives the full variable domain: KAGVTQTPRYLIKTRGQQVTLSCSPISGHRSVSWYQQTPGQGLQFLFEYFSETQRNKGNFPGRFSGRQFSNSRSEMNVSTLELGDSALYLCASSFRDSSTDTQYFGPGTRLTVL.

The chain is built from TRBV7-8 and TRBJ1-6; no firm D call. The V and J ends lost 0 bases and 9 bases respectively, with 6 bases between them. Germline-derived CDR1 and CDR2 are SGHVS and FQNEAQ. CDR3 length equals 13 residues. CDR3 nucleotides: TGTGCCAGCAGCTTAGCTCCGGGTTCACCCCTCCACTTT. Its translation: CASSLAPGSPLHF.

This clone was recorded at least ten times. This chain links TRBV2 with TRBJ2-3, with a tentative D call TRBD2 (6 bases). This CDR3 is built from 12 residues. Germline V gene data show CDR1 as SNHLY and CDR2 as FYNNEI. V lost 11 bases and J 0 bases, leaving 9 bases between the germline ends. For the CDR3, the DNA is TGTGCCGGGAGGTGGAGCACAGATACGCAGTATTTT. This codes for CAGRWSTDTQYF. Full variable domain (remainder filled in from reference TRBV2 and TRBJ2-3): EPEVTQTPSHQVTQMGQEVILRCVPISNHLYFYWYRQILGQKVEFLVSFYNNEISEKSEIFDDQFSVERPDGSNFTLKIRSTKLEDSAMYFCAGRWSTDTQYFGPGTRLTVL.

V and J are TRBV18 and TRBJ2-7; 13 bases fit TRBD2. CDR3 size: 16 residues. Unmatched junction bases numbered 9, after V lost 6 bases and J lost 4 bases. Per the germline V gene, CDR1 is KGHSH and CDR2 is LQKENI. CDR3 coding DNA: TGTGCCAGCTCTCAGACTAGCGGGGGGAAAGTTTACGAGCAGTACTTC. This sequence encodes CASSQTSGGKVYEQYF.

The table lists this clone with a count of one. V is TRBV28 and J is TRBJ1-4, with TRBD1 matching over 11 bases. CDR1 and CDR2 from the germline V gene are MDHEN and SYDVKM. Germline trimming cut 2 bases from V and 7 bases from J; bases unmatched to any gene: 3. The CDR3 spans 15 residues. CDR3 nucleotides: TGTGCCAGCAGTTTAAGGGACAGGGGGAGTGAAAAACTGTTTTTT. It codes for CASSLRDRGSEKLFF.

The chain uses TRBV28 and TRBJ2-2; D is uncertain. Trimming left V 2 bases short and J 10 bases short, with 17 bases between. The CDR3 totals 15 residues. CDR1 and CDR2 (germline): MDHEN, SYDVKM. The CDR3 nucleotides read TGTGCCAGCAGTTTAAGCGCCGGATCTTCGGAGGAGCTGTTTTTT. Its translation is CASSLSAGSSEELFF.

This rearrangement joins TRBV11-2 to TRBJ2-5; perhaps TRBD2 as D (7 bases). V was cut by 1 base and J by 4 bases, with 13 bases left in between. Germline CDR1 is SGHAT and CDR2 is FQNNGV. The CDR3 extends over 15 amino acids. As DNA, the CDR3 is TGTGCCAGCAGCTTAGGAGGGGGGGAGGGAGAGACCCAGTACTTC. Translating gives CASSLGGGEGETQYF. The full variable domain, its missing parts supplied by reference TRBV11-2 and TRBJ2-5, is EAGVAQSPRYKIIEKRQSVAFWCNPISGHATLYWYQQILGQGPKLLIQFQNNGVVDDSQLPKDRFSAERLKGVDSTLKIQPAKLEDSAVYLCASSLGGGEGETQYFGPGTRLLVL.

The chain carries TRBV20-1 and TRBJ1-2; D remains ambiguous. The CDR3 covers 12 residues. Germline V gene sequence: CDR1 DFQATT, CDR2 SNEGSKA (reference sequence). The V and J ends lost 3 bases and 5 bases respectively, with 10 bases between them. The CDR3 DNA reads TGCAGTGCTAGTTTGAGGGTTTATGGCTACACCTTC. The encoded protein is CSASLRVYGYTF.

The chain uses TRBV30 and TRBJ1-6; 9 bases map to TRBD1. V was clipped by 2 bases and J by 7 bases; unmatched bases: 6. Germline CDR1 reads GTSNPN; CDR2 reads SVGIG (reference sequence). The CDR3 runs to 15 residues. CDR3 coding DNA: TGTGCCTGGAGTCCCAAGACAGGGGGAAATTCACCCCTCCACTTT. Its translation: CAWSPKTGGNSPLHF.

This clone was recorded many times. The gene calls are TRBV19 and TRBJ1-1; no clear D gene. V dropped 3 bases and J dropped 0 bases, with 8 bases sitting between them. This CDR3 comprises 14 residues. Germline CDR1 LNHDA, CDR2 SQIVND (reference sequence). The CDR3 DNA sequence: TGTGCCAGTAGTATGTTCGGGTTGAACACTGAAGCTTTCTTT. Encoded protein: CASSMFGLNTEAFF.

Here the CDR3 DNA reads TGCGCCAGCAGATCCGGAGAGACCCAGTACTTC. This gives the protein CASRSGETQYF. The chain links TRBV4-1 to TRBJ2-5; unclear D gene. The V and J ends lost 6 bases and 4 bases respectively, with 6 bases between them. The CDR3 is 11 residues long. Germline assignment: CDR1 MGHRA and CDR2 YSYEKL.